One and the same sample provided the 28 T cell receptor beta chains below, sequenced in a study of untreated major depressive disorder (dated by TCRdb to about 2018). Library generation was performed with the immunoSEQ multiplex PCR assay. TCRdb obtained this table from immuneACCESS and retained in-frame rearrangements with V and J assigned. These tables miss some clones; where compared with another copy, unresolved V genes account for less than half of the shortfall, and the remainder is unexplained. This sample comprises tens of thousands of clones, approximately 89% of them detected only once. Jointly, the top ten make up around 0.5% of the sample. Material for sequencing was CD4+ T cells from PBMCs. These receptors were collected from a woman aged 40 to 50 in good health.

J is TRBJ2-3 and V is TRBV2, with a possible D match to TRBD2 (6 bases). With 7 bases removed from V and 7 bases from J, the gap between germline ends came to 9 bases. Germline V gene lookup returns CDR1 SNHLY and CDR2 FYNNEI. The CDR3 runs 11 residues. The CDR3 coding sequence is TGTGCCAGCATGGGGGGATATACGCAGTATTTT. Its translation: CASMGGYTQYF.

The genes are TRBV5-4 and TRBJ2-6; D possibly corresponds to TRBD2 (5 bases). V dropped 4 bases and J dropped 4 bases, with 12 bases sitting between them. In germline, CDR1 is SGHNT, CDR2 YYREEE (reference sequence). The CDR3 loop spans 15 amino acids. For the CDR3, the DNA is TGTGCCAGCAGCCCCGGGTCGGGGGGGGCCAACGTCCTGACTTTC. The encoded protein is CASSPGSGGANVLTF.

The chain uses TRBV6-5 and TRBJ2-7; D is ambiguous. V lost 6 bases and J 3 bases, leaving 15 bases between the germline ends. The CDR3 loop spans 14 amino acids. Per germline, CDR1 MNHEY and CDR2 SVGAGI. The CDR3 here is CASRPDLWNYEQYF. The CDR3 DNA is TGTGCCAGCAGGCCCGATCTATGGAACTACGAGCAGTACTTC.

The chain uses TRBV7-9 and TRBJ1-1, with D unresolved. Germline V lookup: CDR1 SEHNR, CDR2 FQNEAQ (reference sequence). The length of the CDR3 is 13 residues. Trimming removed 5 bases at V and 0 bases at J, with 7 bases between. The CDR3 is CASSPDLNTEAFF. The CDR3 coding sequence is TGTGCCAGCAGCCCCGACTTGAACACTGAAGCTTTCTTT.

This rearrangement joins TRBV29-1 to TRBJ2-3; 13 bases are a match to TRBD2. The CDR3 has 15 amino acids. The V gene's germline CDR1 is SQVTM and CDR2 ANQGSEA. V shed 4 bases, J shed 5 bases, and the junction held 6 bases outside the gene matches. For the CDR3, the DNA is TGCAGCGTTGCACTAGCGGGAGGGCCCGGAGATACGCAGTATTTT. Protein: CSVALAGGPGDTQYF.

The chain employs TRBV28 and TRBJ1-1, with 8 bases matching TRBD1. V lost 4 bases to trimming and J lost 0 bases; unmatched junction nucleotides: 10. In germline, CDR1 is MDHEN, CDR2 SYDVKM. The CDR3 consists of 17 residues. The CDR3, as DNA: TGTGCCAGCAGTTCCTGGACAGGGACCACCTTGAACACTGAAGCTTTCTTT. This gives the protein CASSSWTGTTLNTEAFF.

The rearrangement links TRBV10-3 to TRBJ1-2; 7 bases match TRBD1. The CDR3 has 15 amino acids. Germline CDR1 is ENHRY and CDR2 is SYGVKD. J lost 1 base, V lost 2 bases, and 4 bases had no gene match. Here the CDR3 reads CAISEVQGGNYGYTF. In DNA form, the CDR3 reads TGTGCCATCAGTGAGGTCCAGGGGGGTAACTATGGCTACACCTTC.

In its sample, this clone was seen a few times. This chain links TRBV4-2 with TRBJ2-1; 11 bases map to TRBD2. V lost 0 bases and J lost 4; bases outside the gene matches: 5. CDR1 is LGHNA, CDR2 YNFKEQ, per germline. CDR3 length equals 17 residues. In DNA form, the CDR3 reads TGTGCCAGCAGCCAAGATTCGGGACTAGCGGCTTACAATGAGCAGTTCTTC. Protein: CASSQDSGLAAYNEQFF.

The rearrangement links TRBV5-3 to TRBJ2-7; perhaps TRBD1 as D (6 bases). Being an ORF, TRBV5-3 has a function that is uncertain. Between the trimmed V and J ends, which lost 0 bases and 3 bases, there was a span of 10 bases. The CDR3 is made up of 14 amino acids. The CDR3 DNA reads as TGTGCCAGAAGCTTGGGACAGGCGCTCTACGAGCAGTACGTC. Protein: CARSLGQALYEQYV.

V is TRBV19 and J is TRBJ1-2, with D maybe TRBD1 (5 bases). The CDR3 consists of 15 residues. Germline V gene sequence: CDR1 LNHDA, CDR2 SQIVND (reference sequence). V was cut by 7 bases and J by 8 bases, with 23 bases left in between. In DNA form, the CDR3 reads TGTGCCAGTACTATGATATCAAGGGGTTTTGAGGGCTACACCTTC. Its translation: CASTMISRGFEGYTF. The entire variable domain, with the rest obtained from reference TRBV19 and TRBJ1-2, is as follows: DGGITQSPKYLFRKEGQNVTLSCEQNLNHDAMYWYRQDPGQGLRLIYYSQIVNDFQKGDIAEGYSVSREKKESFPLTVTSAQKNPTAFYLCASTMISRGFEGYTFGSGTRLTVV.

This chain joins TRBV6-5 and TRBJ1-1; D possibly corresponds to TRBD1 (5 bases). The V gene lost 0 bases and the J gene lost 4 bases, with 12 bases spanning the gap. Germline-derived CDR1 and CDR2 are MNHEY and SVGAGI. There are 15 residues in the CDR3. DNA for the CDR3: TGTGCCAGCAGTTACTCTTTGTGGGGCGCCACTGAAGCTTTCTTT. It yields the protein CASSYSLWGATEAFF.

This rearrangement joins TRBV27 to TRBJ1-5, with TRBD1 matching over 8 bases. J lost 1 base, V lost 3 bases, and 11 bases had no gene match. Germline values: CDR1 MNHEY, CDR2 SMNVEV (reference sequence). There are 18 residues in the CDR3. CDR3 DNA sequence: TGTGCCAGCAGTTTGAGGGGGACAGGAGGGGGAAGCAATCAGCCCCAGCATTTT. It is translated as CASSLRGTGGGSNQPQHF.

DNA of the CDR3: TGTGCCAGCAGTTCACCGACAGGGGCGACAGATACGCAGTATTTT. It yields the protein CASSSPTGATDTQYF. V usage is TRBV6-5 and J usage is TRBJ2-3; TRBD1 matches 8 bases. This CDR3 region has 15 residues. The J segment lost 3 bases and the V segment lost 4 bases, leaving 6 bases of the junction unmatched. Germline assignment: CDR1 MNHEY and CDR2 SVGAGI.

The rearrangement joins TRBV5-1 to TRBJ2-1; TRBD2 is a possible D gene (6 bases). V was cut by 1 base and J by 4 bases, with 12 bases left in between. Germline V gene sequence: CDR1 SGHRS, CDR2 YFSETQ. The CDR3 covers 15 residues. CDR3 sequence (DNA): TGCGCCAGCAGCTTGTTACGGGGGAAATACAATGAGCAGTTCTTC. Protein: CASSLLRGKYNEQFF. Looking up the rest from reference TRBV5-1 and TRBJ2-1 gives the full variable domain: KAGVTQTPRYLIKTRGQQVTLSCSPISGHRSVSWYQQTPGQGLQFLFEYFSETQRNKGNFPGRFSGRQFSNSRSEMNVSTLELGDSALYLCASSLLRGKYNEQFFGPGTRLTVL.

This sequence joins TRBV4-1 and TRBJ2-1, with a possible D match to TRBD2 (6 bases). Germline V gene data show CDR1 as MGHRA and CDR2 as YSYEKL. Deletions cut 0 bases from V and 2 bases from J, with 17 bases between. The CDR3 sequence is 18 residues long. DNA for the CDR3: TGCGCCAGCAGCCAAGAAGGGGAGGTAGCGAGAACCTACAATGAGCAGTTCTTC. It codes for CASSQEGEVARTYNEQFF.

The V gene is TRBV19, the J gene TRBJ2-4; TRBD1 agrees at 11 bases. V shed 10 bases, J shed 1 base, and the junction held 12 bases outside the gene matches. CDR3 length equals 17 residues. Per the germline V gene, CDR1 is LNHDA and CDR2 is SQIVND (reference sequence). The CDR3 DNA is TGTGCCACCCTTAGGACAGGGGGCGCTGGGGCCAAAAACATTCAGTACTTC. This translates into CATLRTGGAGAKNIQYF.

This sequence joins TRBV25-1 and TRBJ1-5; 7 nucleotides agree with TRBD1. The V gene end was trimmed by 7 bases and the J gene end by 7 bases; junction bases not matched to a gene: 19. The CDR3 has 17 amino acids. The germline V gene has CDR1 MGHDK and CDR2 SYGVNS. The DNA of the CDR3 is TGTGCCAGCACGTGTAGAGGGACAGAACGGAAAGGGCAGCCCCAGCATTTT. It specifies CASTCRGTERKGQPQHF.

The V gene is TRBV10-2, the J gene TRBJ2-3; perhaps TRBD2 as D (7 bases). Trimming took 5 bases from V and 6 from J, leaving 12 bases between them. The germline gives CDR1 WSHSY, CDR2 SAAADI. There are 13 residues in the CDR3. This CDR3 is CASSTGGGDTQYF. Written as DNA, the CDR3 is TGCGCCAGCAGTACGGGCGGGGGCGATACGCAGTATTTT.

The CDR3 coding sequence is TGTGCCAGCAGCTTGGGGAGTGGTAATAATTCACCCCTCCACTTT. Its translation: CASSLGSGNNSPLHF. This rearrangement joins TRBV7-2 to TRBJ1-6, with no clear D. Germline V lookup: CDR1 SGHTA, CDR2 FQGNSA. Trimming cost V 3 bases and J 5 bases, with 11 bases left between them. CDR3 length equals 15 residues.

This clone was observed a single time. This rearrangement joins TRBV30 to TRBJ1-5; possibly TRBD1 for D (5 bases). Germline loops: CDR1 GTSNPN, CDR2 SVGIG (reference sequence). The CDR3 has 14 amino acids. Trimming took off 4 bases at V and 3 bases at J, with 13 bases between the two ends. CDR3 amino acids: CAWIADRSNQPQHF. The DNA for the CDR3 is TGTGCCTGGATCGCCGACAGATCCAATCAGCCCCAGCATTTT.

This chain joins TRBV11-2 and TRBJ1-3; D gene ambiguous. The V and J ends lost 5 bases and 6 bases respectively, with 11 bases between them. CDR1 and CDR2 (germline): SGHAT, FQNNGV. CDR3 length equals 13 residues. The CDR3 bases are TGTGCCAGCAGCCCAGGACTCTCAAACACCATATATTTT. Its protein is CASSPGLSNTIYF.

The chain uses TRBV4-3 and TRBJ2-1; no definite D call. The germline CDR1 and CDR2 sequences are LGHNA and YSLEER. CDR3 length: 16 residues. Trimming took 0 bases from V and 6 from J, leaving 15 bases between them. This CDR3 is CASSQDGYPNPNEQFF. The CDR3 bases are TGCGCCAGCAGCCAAGACGGCTATCCGAACCCCAATGAGCAGTTCTTC.

The V call is TRBV25-1, the J call TRBJ1-1; weak D call: TRBD1 (5 bases). The germline V gene has CDR1 MGHDK and CDR2 SYGVNS. Between the trimmed V and J ends, which lost 3 bases and 1 base, there was a span of 9 bases. There are 14 residues in the CDR3. In DNA, the CDR3 is TGTGCCAGCAGTGAGGGACGGTCGAACACTGAAGCTTTCTTT. As protein: CASSEGRSNTEAFF. The whole variable domain, filled in from reference TRBV25-1 and TRBJ1-1, reads EADIYQTPRYLVIGTGKKITLECSQTMGHDKMYWYQQDPGMELHLIHYSYGVNSTEKGDLSSESTVSRIRTEHFPLTLESARPSHTSQYLCASSEGRSNTEAFFGQGTRLTVV.

J is TRBJ2-1 and V is TRBV25-1, with TRBD2 matching 8 bases. The germline V gene has CDR1 MGHDK and CDR2 SYGVNS. The J segment lost 7 bases and the V segment lost 6 bases, leaving 17 bases of the junction unmatched. This CDR3 comprises 17 residues. In DNA form, the CDR3 reads TGTGCCAGCAGACCCCATCGAGAGCGGGAGAGAAGTAATGAGCAGTTCTTC. This encodes CASRPHRERERSNEQFF.

The V gene is TRBV6-5, the J gene TRBJ2-7; the match to TRBD1 covers 7 bases. V lost 5 bases to trimming and J lost 3 bases; unmatched junction nucleotides: 7. Germline CDR1 reads MNHEY; CDR2 reads SVGAGI. CDR3 length: 14 amino acids. Here the CDR3 DNA reads TGTGCCAGCAGTCTTCACAGGGGTATCTACGAGCAGTACTTC. This translates into CASSLHRGIYEQYF.

V is TRBV5-1 and J is TRBJ2-6, with D perhaps TRBD1 (6 bases). Germline V gene sequence: CDR1 SGHRS, CDR2 YFSETQ. This CDR3 has 15 residues. The V gene lost 0 bases and the J gene lost 3 bases, with 7 bases spanning the gap. The CDR3 sequence is CASSLDRVGANVLTF. The CDR3 coding sequence is TGCGCCAGCAGCTTGGACAGGGTTGGGGCCAACGTCCTGACTTTC.

The chain has TRBV5-4 and TRBJ2-7; 8 bases fit TRBD1. With 0 bases clipped from V and 4 bases from J, the junction kept 3 bases outside the gene matches. CDR3 length: 14 residues. Germline loops: CDR1 SGHNT, CDR2 YYREEE (reference sequence). The CDR3 spells CASSLGGQAYEQYV. Written as DNA, the CDR3 is TGTGCCAGCAGCTTGGGGGGACAGGCTTACGAGCAGTACGTC.

The rearrangement uses TRBV6-5 and TRBJ2-2; no clear D. V shed 6 bases and J shed 2 bases, with 13 bases lying between them. The germline gives CDR1 MNHEY, CDR2 SVGAGI. This CDR3 contains 15 residues. This CDR3 reads CASRPTTFNTGELFF. CDR3 bases: TGTGCCAGCAGACCAACCACTTTCAACACCGGGGAGCTGTTTTTT.